The 10 T cell receptor beta chains listed next were all sequenced from one sample in a study of spatial heterogeneity in lung cancer. Study-wide findings and caveats: Counts of expanded alpha and beta TCRs within tumors tracked the tumor nonsynonymous mutation count.

The sample's time point: sample taken at primary tumor resection. TCRdb reprocessed the 5' RACE reads with MiXCR, giving one entry per CDR3 protein. This table holds 20,000 to 25,000 distinct CDR3 sequences, 5% to 7.5% found once. No antigen has been identified for these receptors. This sample comprised lung tumor tissue, obtained at surgery. The source of these receptors is a male donor with early-stage non-small cell lung cancer.

V gene TRBV20-1 combines with J gene TRBJ1-6; 9 bases are shared with TRBD1. The V and J ends lost 0 bases and 9 bases, in that order; junction bases with no gene match: 12. The CDR3 has 17 amino acids. From germline, CDR1 is DFQATT and CDR2 SNEGSKA (reference sequence). The CDR3 loop is CSARDLTGGSFASPLHF. CDR3 DNA: TGCAGTGCTAGAGATTTGACAGGGGGAAGTTTCGCTTCACCCCTCCACTTT.

For the CDR3, the DNA is TGTGCCAGCAGTTACAGCCGTGGTAGGGAGCTGTTTTTT. Its protein is CASSYSRGRELFF. The chain links TRBV6-2 or TRBV6-3 to TRBJ2-2, with D unclear. This CDR3 spans 13 amino acids. Germline CDR1 and CDR2: MNHEY and SVGEGT. Deletions cut 2 bases from V and 9 bases from J, with 10 bases between.

This clonotype occurred a few times. The chain carries TRBV20-1 and TRBJ2-7, with 12 bases that match TRBD2. The CDR3 has 14 residues. CDR1 DFQATT and CDR2 SNEGSKA come from the germline V gene (reference sequence). Trimming took 6 bases from V and 5 from J; bases not matched to a gene: 8. CDR3 nucleotide sequence: TGCAGTGCCTTCGGGACTAGCGGGCCCCACGAGCAGTACTTC. This encodes CSAFGTSGPHEQYF.

V gene TRBV6-5 combines with J gene TRBJ2-7; TRBD1 matches 8 bases. Germline lookup yields CDR1 MNHEY and CDR2 SVGAGI. V was clipped by 7 bases and J by 3 bases; unmatched bases: 5. The CDR3 totals 13 residues. In DNA, the CDR3 is TGTGCCAGCATGGCAGGGGGCCTCTACGAGCAGTACTTC. This translates into CASMAGGLYEQYF.

This clonotype has only a few counts. Here the CDR3 reads CASSSGQLNQPQHF. As DNA, the CDR3 is TGTGCCAGCAGCTCCGGACAGCTCAATCAGCCCCAGCATTTT. V gene TRBV6-1 combines with J gene TRBJ1-5; D might be TRBD1 (6 bases). From germline, CDR1 is MNHNS and CDR2 SASEGT. This CDR3 contains 14 residues. V was cut by 6 bases and J by 3 bases, with 12 bases left in between.

This clonotype has at least ten counts. The J gene is TRBJ2-2, the V gene TRBV5-1, with 7 bases fitting TRBD1. CDR1 is SGHRS and CDR2 is YFSETQ in the germline V gene. This CDR3 has 16 amino acids. The V segment lost 4 bases and the J segment 3 bases; nucleotides outside the gene matches: 9. The CDR3 region is CASSLTGSSHTGELFF. DNA for the CDR3: TGCGCCAGCAGCCTGACAGGGAGCTCTCACACCGGGGAGCTGTTTTTT.

This clonotype has ten or more counts. This chain links TRBV5-1 with TRBJ2-5, with 8 bases fitting TRBD1. The CDR3 sequence is 13 residues long. V shed 7 bases, J shed 1 base, and the junction held 3 bases outside the gene matches. CDR1 SGHRS and CDR2 YFSETQ come from the germline V gene. For the CDR3, the DNA is TGCGCCAGCTCACAGGGGGTCCAAGAGACCCAGTACTTC. Amino acids: CASSQGVQETQYF.

The J gene is TRBJ2-2, the V gene TRBV6-5, with 7 bases aligning to TRBD1. This CDR3 is built from 14 residues. Germline CDR1 and CDR2: MNHEY and SVGAGI. V lost 0 bases, J lost 8 bases, and 3 bases stayed unmatched. The DNA of the CDR3 is TGTGCCAGCAGTTACTCCGACAGGGTTGGGGAGCTGTTTTTT. Translated, it gives CASSYSDRVGELFF.

This clonotype was picked up many times. The rearrangement uses TRBV30 and TRBJ2-4; 7 bases agree with TRBD2. The ends lost 7 bases at V and 0 bases at J; junction bases unmatched: 9. Germline V gene data show CDR1 as GTSNPN and CDR2 as SVGIG (reference sequence). The CDR3 is 15 residues long. As DNA, the CDR3 is TGTGCCTTTGGGGCGGGAGTTCTAGCCAAAAACATTCAGTACTTC. It yields the protein CAFGAGVLAKNIQYF.

This clonotype is judged medium-sized. This rearrangement joins TRBV9 to TRBJ2-7, with 8 bases that match TRBD1. J gave up 2 bases and V 5 bases, and 9 bases lay outside the gene matches. CDR3 length equals 15 residues. Germline CDR1 is SGDLS and CDR2 is YYNGEE. For the CDR3, the DNA is TGTGCCAGCAGTGAAAAACCGGGACAGGCCTACGAGCAGTACTTC. Its translation: CASSEKPGQAYEQYF.